These 24 T cell receptor beta chains came from one sample sequenced in a study of blood T cell repertoires in COVID-19. Profiled with immunoSEQ multiplex PCR; TCRdb holds only in-frame clones, not every one. The sample has around 130,000 clones; just under 80% are singletons. The sequenced sample consisted of peripheral blood. These receptors all stem from a man aged 60 to 69 with active or convalescent COVID-19.

The chain joins TRBV7-6 to TRBJ2-7; TRBD1 matches at 9 bases. The CDR3 length is 16 residues. CDR1 is SGHVS, CDR2 FNYEAQ, per germline. Trimming cost V 5 bases and J 0 bases; bases outside gene matches: 8. Here the CDR3 DNA reads TGTGCCAGCAGCGTCCAAGGGACAGGGAGCTCCTACGAGCAGTACTTC. It is translated as CASSVQGTGSSYEQYF.

This chain joins TRBV28 and TRBJ2-2, with a possible D match to TRBD1 (5 bases). The germline CDR1 and CDR2 sequences are MDHEN and SYDVKM. The CDR3 runs 15 residues. V was trimmed by 3 bases and J by 5 bases, leaving 13 bases between them. The CDR3 here is CASSFRAKGTGELFF. The CDR3 DNA is TGTGCCAGCAGTTTCAGGGCCAAGGGGACCGGGGAGCTGTTTTTT.

This clone was detected only a few times. The chain is built from TRBV18 and TRBJ2-2; D not certain. The CDR3 has 14 amino acids. Germline V gene sequence: CDR1 KGHSH, CDR2 LQKENI. The V gene lost 0 bases and the J gene lost 6 bases, with 8 bases spanning the gap. The CDR3 DNA is TGTGCCAGCTCACCACCCTACTCACCCGGGGAGCTGTTTTTT. Translation gives CASSPPYSPGELFF. The entire variable domain, with the rest obtained from reference TRBV18 and TRBJ2-2, is as follows: NAGVMQNPRHLVRRRGQEARLRCSPMKGHSHVYWYRQLPEEGLKFMVYLQKENIIDESGMPKERFSAEFPKEGPSILRIQQVVRGDSAAYFCASSPPYSPGELFFGEGSRLTVL.

The V gene is TRBV4-1, the J gene TRBJ2-7; no clear D gene. V lost 3 bases and J lost 3, with 12 bases in between. The V gene's germline CDR1 is MGHRA and CDR2 YSYEKL. The CDR3 has 14 amino acids. This chain's CDR3 is CASSQSGTNYEQYF. The CDR3 DNA reads as TGCGCCAGCAGCCAGTCGGGTACTAACTACGAGCAGTACTTC.

The rearrangement joins TRBV23-1 to TRBJ2-3, with a tentative D call TRBD2 (5 bases). TRBV23-1 carries the ORF label, with uncertain function. The ends were cut back, 0 bases at V and 2 bases at J, with 9 bases in the middle. The CDR3 has 15 residues. The CDR3: CASSQSERFTDTQYF. The CDR3, as DNA: TGCGCCAGCAGTCAATCGGAGCGGTTCACAGATACGCAGTATTTT.

The gene calls are TRBV7-2 and TRBJ2-2, with 10 bases matching TRBD2. From germline, CDR1 is SGHTA and CDR2 FQGNSA. Unmatched junction bases numbered 3, after V lost 4 bases and J lost 1 base. This CDR3 contains 16 residues. The chain's CDR3 is CASSSGTSVNTGELFF. CDR3 DNA: TGTGCCAGCAGCTCCGGGACTAGCGTGAACACCGGGGAGCTGTTTTTT.

This clone occurred once. V gene TRBV5-8 combines with J gene TRBJ2-1, with D uncertain. Germline V gene sequence: CDR1 SGHTS, CDR2 YDEGEE. CDR3 length equals 13 residues. Trimming took 0 bases from V and 6 from J, leaving 7 bases between them. Here the CDR3 DNA reads TGTGCCAGCAGCTTGGGGTGGGCCAATGAGCAGTTCTTC. Its protein product is CASSLGWANEQFF.

The gene calls are TRBV4-1 and TRBJ2-5; 12 nucleotides align to TRBD1. V shed 3 bases, J shed 5 bases, and the junction held 10 bases outside the gene matches. CDR1 and CDR2 from the germline V gene are MGHRA and YSYEKL. This CDR3 region has 17 residues. The CDR3 DNA reads TGCGCCAGCAGCCAGCCGGGACAGGGGGCAGGTGGGGAGACCCAGTACTTC. Its translation: CASSQPGQGAGGETQYF.

The V call is TRBV6-4, the J call TRBJ1-6; TRBD1 matches 9 bases. The CDR3 sequence is 15 residues long. Germline trimming cut 6 bases from V and 7 bases from J; bases unmatched to any gene: 7. Germline assignment: CDR1 MRHNA and CDR2 SNTAGT. The CDR3 loop reads CASSPGTGRNSPLHF. As DNA, the CDR3 is TGTGCCAGCAGCCCCGGGACAGGGAGGAATTCACCCCTCCACTTT.

The rearrangement links TRBV7-6 to TRBJ1-1, with D possibly matching TRBD1 (5 bases). The CDR3 length is 14 residues. CDR1 is SGHVS, CDR2 FNYEAQ, per germline. V was shortened by 5 bases and J by 1 base, with 11 bases between the two germline ends. The CDR3 spells CASSRGTENTEAFF. CDR3 nucleotide sequence: TGTGCCAGCAGCCGCGGGACGGAGAACACTGAAGCTTTCTTT.

This chain links TRBV18 with TRBJ1-1, with D possibly TRBD1 on 5 matching bases. Germline CDR1 reads KGHSH; CDR2 reads LQKENI. The CDR3 is 16 residues long. Trimming shortened V by 3 bases and J by 3 bases, and 17 bases separated the two germline ends. CDR3 region: CASSPTVSGRDTEAFF. The DNA for the CDR3 is TGTGCCAGCTCACCTACAGTTTCAGGGAGGGACACTGAAGCTTTCTTT.

The J gene is TRBJ2-7, the V gene TRBV29-1, with D possibly matching TRBD1 (5 bases). The V end was cut by 3 bases, the J end by 5 bases, with 17 bases between. Germline V gene lookup returns CDR1 SQVTM and CDR2 ANQGSEA. CDR3 length: 14 amino acids. CDR3 sequence: CSVDSEQGSDEQYF. The CDR3 region has the DNA TGCAGCGTTGATTCGGAGCAGGGATCGGACGAGCAGTACTTC.

The chain carries TRBV11-2 and TRBJ1-1; D gene unclear. Per the germline V gene, CDR1 is SGHAT and CDR2 is FQNNGV. The V end was cut by 2 bases, the J end by 0 bases, with 13 bases between. The CDR3 covers 16 residues. CDR3 nucleotides: TGTGCCAGCAGCTTAACTGGAGGGTTGGTGAACACTGAAGCTTTCTTT. It yields the protein CASSLTGGLVNTEAFF. Based on the CDR3 plus reference TRBV11-2 and TRBJ1-1, the full variable domain is EAGVAQSPRYKIIEKRQSVAFWCNPISGHATLYWYQQILGQGPKLLIQFQNNGVVDDSQLPKDRFSAERLKGVDSTLKIQPAKLEDSAVYLCASSLTGGLVNTEAFFGQGTRLTVV.

The chain employs TRBV2 and TRBJ2-1, with a weak D call TRBD2 (5 bases). Germline V lookup: CDR1 SNHLY, CDR2 FYNNEI. Trimming pared 3 bases from V and 6 bases from J, leaving 9 bases between. This CDR3 has 13 residues. The CDR3 sequence: CASSELASNEQFF. CDR3 nucleotide sequence: TGTGCCAGCAGTGAGCTAGCTAGCAATGAGCAGTTCTTC.

The chain is built from TRBV27 and TRBJ2-5; TRBD2 is a possible D gene (6 bases). Germline V CDR1 and CDR2: MNHEY, SMNVEV (reference sequence). Trimming stripped 6 bases from V and 7 bases from J, with 18 bases between. The CDR3 has 14 residues. For the CDR3, the DNA is TGTGCCAGCAGCGGGACTCCTAACGCGGGGACCCAGTACTTC. Its protein product is CASSGTPNAGTQYF.

The chain employs TRBV15 and TRBJ2-1, with D possibly matching TRBD2 (5 bases). The CDR3 is 12 residues long. The germline V and J ends were trimmed by 10 bases and 1 base, with 8 bases remaining between them. Looked up from germline, CDR1 is LNHNV and CDR2 is YYDKDF (reference sequence). The CDR3 DNA is TGTGCCATCGGGGAATCCTACAATGAGCAGTTCTTC. This translates into CAIGESYNEQFF.

The chain uses TRBV30 and TRBJ2-7, with 9 bases identical to TRBD1. With V trimmed by 5 bases and J by 5 bases, 10 bases remained unmatched. The germline V gene has CDR1 GTSNPN and CDR2 SVGIG (reference sequence). The CDR3 is 14 amino acids. CDR3 bases: TGTGCCTGGTCCACCGGGACAGGGTTTCACGAGCAGTACTTC. Protein sequence: CAWSTGTGFHEQYF.

The chain uses TRBV7-2 and TRBJ1-6, with D possibly matching TRBD1 (5 bases). This CDR3 comprises 14 residues. Germline CDR1 is SGHTA and CDR2 is FQGNSA. The V end was cut by 4 bases, the J end by 9 bases, with 13 bases between. In nucleotides, the CDR3 is TGTGCCAGCAGCTGGCCAGGGCGAGGTTCACCCCTCCACTTT. Protein sequence: CASSWPGRGSPLHF.

This clone was counted between two and nine times. The chain recombines TRBV7-2 with TRBJ2-3, with 9 nucleotides matching TRBD2. V lost 4 bases and J lost 7; bases outside the gene matches: 6. This CDR3 comprises 14 residues. Germline V CDR1 and CDR2: SGHTA, FQGNSA. CDR3 amino acids: CASSSGTSSYTQYF. CDR3 nucleotides: TGTGCCAGCAGCTCCGGGACTAGCAGTTATACGCAGTATTTT.

This sequence joins TRBV21-1 and TRBJ2-7; TRBD2 was called by the table and not checked on the DNA. TRBV21-1 is an annotated pseudogene. The CDR3 consists of 15 residues. CDR3 amino acids: CASNVRGEGGDEQYF. The CDR3 bases are TGTGCCAGCAACGTTCGAGGGGAGGGCGGCGACGAGCAGTACTTC.

The chain uses TRBV12-3 or TRBV12-4 and TRBJ2-2, with TRBD2 matching over 9 bases. Losses at the gene ends were 7 bases for V and 8 bases for J; bases not matched to a gene: 5. The CDR3 spans 13 residues. The CDR3 DNA follows: TGTGCCAGCATCATAGCGGGAGCGGGGGAGCTGTTTTTT. Translation: CASIIAGAGELFF.

V and J are TRBV5-1 and TRBJ1-1, with 7 bases matching TRBD1. The CDR3 has 16 residues. V lost 4 bases and J lost 1; bases outside the gene matches: 10. The germline CDR1 and CDR2 sequences are SGHRS and YFSETQ. The CDR3 DNA reads as TGCGCCAGCAGCATCCCCTCGACAGGGCGGAACACTGAAGCTTTCTTT. It is translated as CASSIPSTGRNTEAFF.

This clone was picked up one time. The V and J genes are TRBV18 and TRBJ1-6, with 9 bases fitting TRBD1. The V and J ends lost 0 bases and 7 bases, in that order; junction bases with no gene match: 4. Germline-derived CDR1 and CDR2 are KGHSH and LQKENI. The CDR3 contains 16 residues. The CDR3 region has the DNA TGTGCCAGCTCACCACCGACAGGGGGGCAGAATTCACCCCTCCACTTT. Translated: CASSPPTGGQNSPLHF. Together with reference TRBV18 and TRBJ1-6, the CDR3 gives the full variable domain: NAGVMQNPRHLVRRRGQEARLRCSPMKGHSHVYWYRQLPEEGLKFMVYLQKENIIDESGMPKERFSAEFPKEGPSILRIQQVVRGDSAAYFCASSPPTGGQNSPLHFGNGTRLTVT.

The chain carries TRBV3-1 (or the pseudogene TRBV3-2) and TRBJ1-1, with D perhaps matching TRBD1 (6 bases). Trimming left V 7 bases short and J 0 bases short, with 6 bases between. The CDR3 contains 12 residues. Germline lookup yields CDR1 LGHDT and CDR2 YNNKEL (reference sequence). The DNA of the CDR3 is TGTGCCAGCACAGGGGTGAACACTGAAGCTTTCTTT. Amino acids: CASTGVNTEAFF.